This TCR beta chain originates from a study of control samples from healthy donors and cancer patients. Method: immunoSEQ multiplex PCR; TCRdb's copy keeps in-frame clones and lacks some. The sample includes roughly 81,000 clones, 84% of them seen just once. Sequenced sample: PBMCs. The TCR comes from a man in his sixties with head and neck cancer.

In DNA, the CDR3 is TGTGCCAGCAGCTTACTCAGGGTCAATGAGCAGTTCTTC. It encodes CASSLLRVNEQFF. V usage is TRBV11-2 and J usage is TRBJ2-1; weak D call: TRBD1 (5 bases). Germline values: CDR1 SGHAT, CDR2 FQNNGV. The CDR3 has 13 amino acids. The germline V and J ends were trimmed by 2 bases and 6 bases, with 8 bases remaining between them.